Shown below are 3 T cell receptor beta chains from a single sample sequenced in a study of T-cell memory formation after mild COVID-19. TCRdb re-analysed the 5' RACE reads in MiXCR, keeping a single row per CDR3 protein. The table shows about 430,000 distinct CDR3 sequences, with around 24% occurring only once. Sample: PBMCs or a T cell subset sorted from them (not recorded which). These receptors were taken from an adult woman who had mild COVID-19 (a few samples of this study predate the infection). Cell type and time point are not known.

This rearrangement joins TRBV9 to TRBJ1-3, with D perhaps TRBD1 (6 bases). Germline V CDR1 and CDR2: SGDLS, YYNGEE. With 4 bases removed from V and 2 bases from J, the gap between germline ends came to 13 bases. The CDR3 covers 15 residues. DNA of the CDR3: TGTGCCAGCAGCACACCATACAGGGCTGGAAACACCATATATTTT. Translating gives CASSTPYRAGNTIYF.

The gene calls are TRBV7-2 and TRBJ2-1, with 7 bases lining up with TRBD2. This CDR3 spans 15 amino acids. Germline assignment: CDR1 SGHTA and CDR2 FQGNSA. J was trimmed by 5 bases and V by 3 bases; bases with no gene match: 7. The CDR3 nucleotides are TGTGCCAGCAGCTTCACTAGCGTAAGAAACAATGAGCAGTTCTTC. Amino acid sequence: CASSFTSVRNNEQFF.

This clonotype was seen only a few times. This chain links TRBV12-3 or TRBV12-4 with TRBJ2-2; 7 nucleotides align to TRBD1. This CDR3 is 14 amino acids long. The junction had 7 bases not matched to a gene; V was cut back by 8 bases and J by 4 bases. DNA of the CDR3: TGTGCCAGCCGAAGACAGGGTCTCACCGGGGAGCTGTTTTTT. Amino acid sequence: CASRRQGLTGELFF.